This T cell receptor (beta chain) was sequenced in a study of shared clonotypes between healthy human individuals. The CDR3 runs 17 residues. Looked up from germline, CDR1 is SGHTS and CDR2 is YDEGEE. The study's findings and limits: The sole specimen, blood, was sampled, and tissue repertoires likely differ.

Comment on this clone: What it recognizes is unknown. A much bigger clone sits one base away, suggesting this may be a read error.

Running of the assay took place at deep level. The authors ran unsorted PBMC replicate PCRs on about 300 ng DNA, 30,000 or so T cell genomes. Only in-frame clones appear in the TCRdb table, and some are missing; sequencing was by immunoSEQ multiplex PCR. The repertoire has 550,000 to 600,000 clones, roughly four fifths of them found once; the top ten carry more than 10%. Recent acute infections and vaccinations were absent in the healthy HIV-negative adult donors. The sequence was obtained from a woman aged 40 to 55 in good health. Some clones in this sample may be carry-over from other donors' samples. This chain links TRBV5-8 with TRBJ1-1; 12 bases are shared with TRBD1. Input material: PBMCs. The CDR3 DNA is TGTGCCAGCGGCTTGGGGGACAGGGGGCCGATGAACACTGAAGCTTTCTTT. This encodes CASGLGDRGPMNTEAFF.